Listed here are 19 T cell receptor beta chains from one sample, sequenced in a study of blood T cell repertoires in COVID-19. Profiled with immunoSEQ multiplex PCR; TCRdb holds only in-frame clones, not every one. The sample contains 250,000 to 400,000 clones, roughly nine tenths of which appear only once. The sequenced sample was peripheral blood. These receptors were obtained from a woman aged 25 to 39 with COVID-19, enrolled during active disease.

For this clone: Other DNA sequences in this sample translate to the same CDR3. This chain joins TRBV11-3 and TRBJ2-1; 7 bases map to TRBD1. The CDR3 has 15 residues. V shed 0 bases, J shed 4 bases, and the junction held 3 bases outside the gene matches. The V gene's germline CDR1 is SGHNT and CDR2 YENEEA. Written as DNA, the CDR3 is TGTGCCAGCAGCTTAGATCGGGACAGTTACAATGAGCAGTTCTTC. Residues: CASSLDRDSYNEQFF.

V gene TRBV27 combines with J gene TRBJ2-7, with 11 nucleotides matching TRBD1. Per germline, CDR1 MNHEY and CDR2 SMNVEV (reference sequence). J was trimmed by 2 bases and V by 4 bases; bases with no gene match: 7. CDR3 length: 16 residues. The CDR3 protein is CASSSTGTGGTYEQYF. CDR3 bases: TGTGCCAGCAGTTCAACGGGGACAGGGGGTACCTACGAGCAGTACTTC.

This clone was seen only once. The chain recombines TRBV28 with TRBJ1-2, with no clear D. V lost 8 bases and J lost 5, with 6 bases in between. CDR1 is MDHEN and CDR2 is SYDVKM in the germline V gene. The CDR3 is 10 residues long. The CDR3 nucleotides are TGTGCCAGCGCAGGTTATGGCTACACCTTC. Amino acid sequence: CASAGYGYTF.

The genes are TRBV4-2 and TRBJ2-3; 9 nucleotides align to TRBD2. Germline CDR1 and CDR2: LGHNA and YNFKEQ. Trimming took 4 bases from V and 4 from J; bases not matched to a gene: 12. This CDR3 region has 17 residues. This chain's CDR3 is CASSPFVAGEGADTQYF. DNA for the CDR3: TGTGCCAGCAGCCCCTTTGTAGCGGGAGAAGGGGCAGATACGCAGTATTTT.

The chain couples TRBV11-1 to TRBJ1-1; tentatively, D is TRBD1 (6 bases). This CDR3 comprises 16 residues. The V gene lost 5 bases and the J gene lost 0 bases, with 16 bases spanning the gap. In germline, CDR1 is SGHAT, CDR2 FQDESV (reference sequence). Written as DNA, the CDR3 is TGTGCCAGCAGCGTAACTTTTGACAGGTTGAACACTGAAGCTTTCTTT. Amino acids: CASSVTFDRLNTEAFF.

The V gene is TRBV9, the J gene TRBJ2-2, with 11 bases matching TRBD2. The ends lost 6 bases at V and 1 base at J; junction bases unmatched: 5. The germline CDR1 and CDR2 sequences are SGDLS and YYNGEE. The CDR3 is 16 residues long. The CDR3: CASTELAGVNTGELFF. DNA of the CDR3: TGTGCCAGCACCGAACTAGCGGGGGTGAACACCGGGGAGCTGTTTTTT.

This clone was detected only once. The chain recombines TRBV4-1 with TRBJ2-7, with 8 nucleotides matching TRBD2. The CDR3 covers 15 residues. Germline-derived CDR1 and CDR2 are MGHRA and YSYEKL. With 0 bases clipped from V and 5 bases from J, the junction kept 6 bases outside the gene matches. CDR3 bases: TGCGCCAGCAGCCAAGAGCTAGCGGGCCCCCACGAGCAGTACTTC. Amino acid sequence: CASSQELAGPHEQYF.

The chain uses TRBV30 and TRBJ1-4, with 10 bases lining up with TRBD1. The junction had 2 bases not matched to a gene; V was cut back by 3 bases and J by 7 bases. Germline loops: CDR1 GTSNPN, CDR2 SVGIG (reference sequence). The CDR3 is 13 residues long. CDR3 sequence (DNA): TGTGCCTGGAGGGGGACAGGGGTTGAAAAACTGTTTTTT. It encodes CAWRGTGVEKLFF.

The V call is TRBV28, the J call TRBJ1-3; no reliable D call. The CDR3 length is 11 residues. The V end was cut by 9 bases, the J end by 4 bases, with 7 bases between. In germline, CDR1 is MDHEN, CDR2 SYDVKM. For the CDR3, the DNA is TGTGCCAGTGGCCAGGGAAACACCATATATTTT. Translated, it gives CASGQGNTIYF.

CDR3 DNA sequence: TGTGCCAGCAGCCAAGGTATCAGGAACACTGAAGCTTTCTTT. Translated, it gives CASSQGIRNTEAFF. The chain joins TRBV3-1 (or the pseudogene TRBV3-2) to TRBJ1-1, with no clear D. From germline, CDR1 is LGHDT and CDR2 YNNKEL (reference sequence). The CDR3 totals 14 residues. Trimming cost V 1 base and J 1 base, with 7 bases left between them.

The chain joins TRBV3-1 (or the pseudogene TRBV3-2) to TRBJ1-2, with 8 bases fitting TRBD1. This CDR3 comprises 14 residues. Unmatched junction bases numbered 2, after V lost 0 bases and J lost 5 bases. Germline assignment: CDR1 LGHDT and CDR2 YNNKEL (reference sequence). In nucleotides, the CDR3 is TGTGCCAGCAGCCAAGACAGGACAGGGTATGGCTACACCTTC. Protein sequence: CASSQDRTGYGYTF.

This clone was observed a handful of times. The genes are TRBV12-3 or TRBV12-4 and TRBJ1-4; D possibly corresponds to TRBD1 (6 bases). The CDR3 extends over 13 amino acids. The V end was cut by 4 bases, the J end by 7 bases, with 10 bases between. The chain's CDR3 is CASSSWDTEKLFF. The CDR3 coding sequence is TGTGCCAGCAGTTCATGGGACACTGAAAAACTGTTTTTT.

V gene TRBV7-8 combines with J gene TRBJ1-4; the D gene is possibly TRBD1 (6 bases). V was shortened by 6 bases and J by 4 bases, with 15 bases between the two germline ends. This CDR3 comprises 15 residues. The germline CDR1 and CDR2 sequences are SGHVS and FQNEAQ. The CDR3 DNA is TGTGCCAGCAGACGATCAGGGGCCGATAATGAAAAACTGTTTTTT. Translated: CASRRSGADNEKLFF.

The chain carries TRBV19 and TRBJ2-3; the match to TRBD2 covers 7 bases. This CDR3 is 14 amino acids long. Germline CDR1 LNHDA, CDR2 SQIVND (reference sequence). Trimming took 10 bases from V and 6 from J; bases not matched to a gene: 13. This CDR3 reads CATAASGNPDTQYF. In nucleotides, the CDR3 is TGTGCCACCGCGGCGAGCGGGAACCCGGATACGCAGTATTTT.

This chain links TRBV9 with TRBJ1-1; no definite D call. The CDR3 extends over 15 amino acids. The V and J ends lost 0 bases and 0 bases respectively, with 9 bases between them. Germline values: CDR1 SGDLS, CDR2 YYNGEE. The CDR3 here is CASSVGSRLNTEAFF. For the CDR3, the DNA is TGTGCCAGCAGCGTAGGGTCCAGGTTGAACACTGAAGCTTTCTTT.

J is TRBJ2-3 and V is TRBV19, with a tentative D call TRBD2 (7 bases). Trimming took off 8 bases at V and 4 bases at J, with 16 bases between the two ends. The germline V gene encodes CDR1 LNHDA and CDR2 SQIVND (reference sequence). The CDR3 length is 14 residues. CDR3 amino acids: CASWGGYAADTQYF. The CDR3, as DNA: TGTGCCAGTTGGGGGGGCTACGCGGCAGATACGCAGTATTTT. The entire variable domain, with the rest obtained from reference TRBV19 and TRBJ2-3, is as follows: DGGITQSPKYLFRKEGQNVTLSCEQNLNHDAMYWYRQDPGQGLRLIYYSQIVNDFQKGDIAEGYSVSREKKESFPLTVTSAQKNPTAFYLCASWGGYAADTQYFGPGTRLTVL.

The genes are TRBV4-2 and TRBJ2-7; D not certain. This CDR3 is built from 14 residues. Trimming left V 0 bases short and J 2 bases short, with 8 bases between. Germline V lookup: CDR1 LGHNA, CDR2 YNFKEQ. The CDR3 DNA follows: TGTGCCAGCAGCCAAGATGAGCCCCCCTACGAGCAGTACTTC. Translating gives CASSQDEPPYEQYF.

This CDR3 reads CASSQVAGVQETQYF. The CDR3 region has the DNA TGTGCCAGCAGCCAAGTAGCGGGAGTACAAGAGACCCAGTACTTC. The chain joins TRBV14 to TRBJ2-5; TRBD2 matches at 9 bases. The CDR3 is 15 residues long. Per the germline V gene, CDR1 is SGHDN and CDR2 is FVKESK. The V segment lost 1 base and the J segment 2 bases; nucleotides outside the gene matches: 2. Combining the CDR3 with reference TRBV14 and TRBJ2-5 gives the whole variable domain EAGVTQFPSHSVIEKGQTVTLRCDPISGHDNLYWYRRVMGKEIKFLLHFVKESKQDESGMPNNRFLAERTGGTYSTLKVQPAELEDSGVYFCASSQVAGVQETQYFGPGTRLLVL.

This clone was detected a few times. This chain connects TRBV7-9 to TRBJ1-4, with a weak D call TRBD1 (6 bases). Germline-derived CDR1 and CDR2 are SEHNR and FQNEAQ (reference sequence). V lost 1 base, J lost 5 bases, and 11 bases lay in between. The CDR3 loop spans 15 amino acids. The CDR3 region has the DNA TGTGCCAGCAGCTTAGTGACAGGACGGAATGAAAAACTGTTTTTT. Translating it yields CASSLVTGRNEKLFF.